This T cell receptor beta chain emerged from a study of cytomegalovirus exposure and HLA in healthy donors. CDR3 size: 17 residues. Germline CDR1 and CDR2: PRHDT and FYEKMQ (reference sequence). V shed 4 bases and J 5 bases; nucleotides not matched to a gene: 6. With 60 Vbeta and 13 Jbeta primers, the PCR was carried out. TCRdb's table, derived via immunoSEQ multiplex PCR, lists solely in-frame clones and lacks some. The sample has tens of thousands of clones, roughly 79% seen once; the top ten hold 0.55% to 0.65%. The V gene is TRBV13, the J gene TRBJ2-1, with 15 bases lining up with TRBD2. This receptor was identified in a man younger than 45 in good health and CMV-seronegative. Sequenced material: PBMCs. CDR3 in amino acids: CASSYGTSGGPDNEQFF. The CDR3 DNA reads TGTGCCAGCAGCTACGGGACTAGCGGGGGGCCCGACAATGAGCAGTTCTTC.